The entry below gives a single T cell receptor beta chain sequence along with its context. This sample was included in a study of OX40 agonist ivuxolimab in advanced cancers. Assay: immunoSEQ multiplex PCR; the TCRdb copy retains only in-frame clones and omits some. This sample carries under 55,000 clones, roughly 93% of them seen once, and the ten largest clones take approximately 24%. There are 17 residues in the CDR3. Germline lookup yields CDR1 SGHVS and CDR2 FQNEAQ. The V segment lost 1 base and the J segment 2 bases; nucleotides outside the gene matches: 3. This sequence joins TRBV7-8 and TRBJ2-1; TRBD2 agrees at 12 bases. This sequence was found in an adult with an advanced solid tumor such as melanoma, head and neck, liver or kidney cancer. Source: CD4+ or CD8+ T cells sorted from blood, taken in a trial of the OX40 agonist ivuxolimab. The chain's CDR3 is CASSLGLAGGPYNEQFF. In DNA, the CDR3 is TGTGCCAGCAGCTTAGGTCTAGCGGGAGGGCCCTACAATGAGCAGTTCTTC.